This paragraph covers one TCR beta chain sequence. This record comes from a study of technical replicates of blood from a handful of donors. The CDR3 loop spans 12 amino acids. Clones were read by immunoSEQ multiplex PCR, and TCRdb kept only the in-frame ones, dropping some. The repertoire has tens of thousands of clones, approximately 94% of them found once; the top ten carry around 0.41%. The receptor was derived from a human donor in good health. The chain employs TRBV21-1 and TRBJ2-1; TRBD1 is the table's D call, not checked against the DNA. TRBV21-1 is given as a pseudogene. Sample: T cells isolated from PBMCs. This CDR3 is CASKLQVYEQFF. The CDR3 DNA reads TGTGCCAGCAAACTACAGGTCTATGAGCAGTTCTTC.